This TCR beta chain was sequenced in a study of beta chain features in type 1 diabetes. The sequenced template was cDNA made from the entire isolated RNA. Libraries were prepared by immunoSEQ multiplex PCR; TCRdb keeps only in-frame clonotypes and omits some of them. Here the sample spans nearly 250,000 clones, roughly an eighth being singletons. Germline CDR1 SGHRS, CDR2 YFSETQ. V shed 0 bases and J 2 bases; nucleotides not matched to a gene: 1. This CDR3 is built from 14 residues. For this clone: The same CDR3 can be traced to other DNA sequences in this sample.

V is TRBV5-1 and J is TRBJ2-5; 7 nucleotides line up with TRBD2. Input material: naive CD4+ T cells from blood. The sequence came from a middle-aged woman in good health. CDR3 protein: CASSLAGGQETQYF. The CDR3, as DNA: TGCGCCAGCAGCTTGGCGGGGGGACAAGAGACCCAGTACTTC.